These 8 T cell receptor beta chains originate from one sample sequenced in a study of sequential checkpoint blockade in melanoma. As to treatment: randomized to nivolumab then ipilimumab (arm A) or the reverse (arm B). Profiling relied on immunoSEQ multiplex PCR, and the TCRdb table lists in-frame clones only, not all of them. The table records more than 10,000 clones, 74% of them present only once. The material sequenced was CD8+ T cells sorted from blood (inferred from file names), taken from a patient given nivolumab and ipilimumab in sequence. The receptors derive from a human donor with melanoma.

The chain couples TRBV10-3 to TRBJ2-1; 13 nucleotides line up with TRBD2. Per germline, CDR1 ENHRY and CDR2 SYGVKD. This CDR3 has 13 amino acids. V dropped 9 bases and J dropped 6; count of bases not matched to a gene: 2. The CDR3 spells CAMGLAGFNEQFF. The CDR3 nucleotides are TGTGCCATGGGACTAGCGGGATTCAATGAGCAGTTCTTC.

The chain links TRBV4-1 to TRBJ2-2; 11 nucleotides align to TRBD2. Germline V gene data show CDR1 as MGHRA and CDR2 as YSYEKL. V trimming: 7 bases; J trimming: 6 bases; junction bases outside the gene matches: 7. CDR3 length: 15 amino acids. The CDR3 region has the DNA TGCGCCAGCACACACGTAGCGGGAGGGGCCGGGGAGCTGTTTTTT. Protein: CASTHVAGGAGELFF.

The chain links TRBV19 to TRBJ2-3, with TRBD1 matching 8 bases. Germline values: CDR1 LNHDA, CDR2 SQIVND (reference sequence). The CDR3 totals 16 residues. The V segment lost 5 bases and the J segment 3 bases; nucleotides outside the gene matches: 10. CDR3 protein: CASSEEWTGKTDTQYF. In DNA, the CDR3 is TGTGCCAGTAGTGAAGAATGGACAGGGAAAACAGATACGCAGTATTTT.

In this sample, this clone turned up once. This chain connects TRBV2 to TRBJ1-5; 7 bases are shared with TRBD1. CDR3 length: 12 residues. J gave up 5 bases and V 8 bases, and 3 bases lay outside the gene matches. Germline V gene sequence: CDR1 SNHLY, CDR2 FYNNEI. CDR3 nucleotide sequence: TGTGCCAGCGGGGACAGTTATCAGCCCCAGCATTTT. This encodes CASGDSYQPQHF.

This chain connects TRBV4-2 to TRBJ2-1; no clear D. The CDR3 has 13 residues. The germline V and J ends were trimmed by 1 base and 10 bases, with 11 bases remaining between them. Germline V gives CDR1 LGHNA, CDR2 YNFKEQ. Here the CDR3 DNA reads TGTGCCAGCAGCCAAGTTGCAACTATCGAGCAGTTCTTC. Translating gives CASSQVATIEQFF.

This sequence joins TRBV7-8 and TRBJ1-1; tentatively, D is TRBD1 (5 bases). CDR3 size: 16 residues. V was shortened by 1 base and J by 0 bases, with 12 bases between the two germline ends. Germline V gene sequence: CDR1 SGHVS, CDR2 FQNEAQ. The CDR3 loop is CASSLVSPRVNTEAFF. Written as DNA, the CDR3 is TGTGCCAGCAGCTTAGTATCCCCCAGGGTGAACACTGAAGCTTTCTTT.

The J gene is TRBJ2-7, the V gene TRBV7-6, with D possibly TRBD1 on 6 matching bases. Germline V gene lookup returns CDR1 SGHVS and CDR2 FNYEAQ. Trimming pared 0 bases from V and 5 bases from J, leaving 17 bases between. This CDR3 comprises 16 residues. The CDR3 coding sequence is TGTGCCAGCAGCTTAGCCGACAGGTTGTCCAGGAACGAGCAGTACTTC. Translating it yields CASSLADRLSRNEQYF.

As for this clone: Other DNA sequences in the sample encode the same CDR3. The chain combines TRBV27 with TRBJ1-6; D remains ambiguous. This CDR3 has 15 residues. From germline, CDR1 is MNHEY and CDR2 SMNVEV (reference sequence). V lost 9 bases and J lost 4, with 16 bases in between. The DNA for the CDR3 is TGTGCCAGTAGCCTAGGAACCGGTTATAATTCACCCCTCCACTTT. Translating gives CASSLGTGYNSPLHF.